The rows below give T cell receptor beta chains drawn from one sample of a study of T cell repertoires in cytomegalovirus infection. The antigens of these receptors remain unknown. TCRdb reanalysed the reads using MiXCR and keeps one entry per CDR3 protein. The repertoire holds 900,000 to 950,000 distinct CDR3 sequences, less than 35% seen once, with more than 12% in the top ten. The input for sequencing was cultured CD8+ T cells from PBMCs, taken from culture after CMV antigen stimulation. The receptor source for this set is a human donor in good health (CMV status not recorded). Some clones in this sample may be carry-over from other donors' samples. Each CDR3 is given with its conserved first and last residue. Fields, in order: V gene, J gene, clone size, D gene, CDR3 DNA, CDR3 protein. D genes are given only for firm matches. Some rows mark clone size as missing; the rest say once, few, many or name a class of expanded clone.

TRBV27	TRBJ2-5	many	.	TGTGCCAGCAGTTTTTTCGACAGCCAAGAGACCCAGTACTTC	CASSFFDSQETQYF
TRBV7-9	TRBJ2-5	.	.	TGTGCCAGCAGCTTAGGGCCTAGCGCTGAAGAGACCCAGTACTTC	CASSLGPSAEETQYF
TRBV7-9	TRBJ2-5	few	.	TGTGCCAGCAGCCCGAAGGGGCGGGAGACCCAGTACTTC	CASSPKGRETQYF
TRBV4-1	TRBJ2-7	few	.	TGCGCCAGCAGCCGGCAACGAGGCCAAACAGATCCCTACGAGCAGTACTTC	CASSRQRGQTDPYEQYF
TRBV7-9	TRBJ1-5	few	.	TGTGCCAGCAGCTTTGGGGTAGAGAGGGGATCAAATCAGCCCCAGCATTTT	CASSFGVERGSNQPQHF
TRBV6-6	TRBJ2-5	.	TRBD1	TGTGCCAGCAGTTATTCAGGGGGCGAGCAAGAGACCCAGTACTTC	CASSYSGGEQETQYF
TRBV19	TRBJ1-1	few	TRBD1	TGTGCCAGTAGTAGGGGGTGGACAGGGGGGACCGAAGCTTTCTTT	CASSRGWTGGTEAFF
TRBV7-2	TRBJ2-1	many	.	TGTGCCAGCAGCAGGAGGGGGACACCCTACAATGAGCAGTTCTTC	CASSRRGTPYNEQFF
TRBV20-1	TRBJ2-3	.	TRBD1	TGCAGTGCTAGAGATCAGGACAGGGGGCCCACAGATACGCAGTATTTT	CSARDQDRGPTDTQYF
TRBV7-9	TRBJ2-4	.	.	TGTGCCAGCAGCTTGGGAGGTCAGCCCCCCAAAAACATTCAGTACTTC	CASSLGGQPPKNIQYF
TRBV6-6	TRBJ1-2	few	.	TGTGCCAGCAGGCCACGGGACACTCATGGCTACACCTTC	CASRPRDTHGYTF
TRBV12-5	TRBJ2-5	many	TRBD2	TGTGCTAGTGGTTTATGGACTAGCGGGGGGGGACAAGAGACCCAGTACTTC	CASGLWTSGGGQETQYF
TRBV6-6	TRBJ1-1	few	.	TGTGCCAGCAGTTACAGCTACGGACAGCCCAACACTGAAGCTTTCTTT	CASSYSYGQPNTEAFF
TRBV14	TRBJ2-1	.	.	TGTGCCAGCAGCCTCCTAGTATCCAAGACCTACAATGAGCAGTTCTTC	CASSLLVSKTYNEQFF
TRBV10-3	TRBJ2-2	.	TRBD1	TGTGCCATCAGCGGCCGGGACAGGGGTGGAAACACCGGGGAGCTGTTTTTT	CAISGRDRGGNTGELFF
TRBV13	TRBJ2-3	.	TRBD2	TGTGCCAGCACCTGGTGGGCGGGGGGGGACACAGATACGCAGTATTTT	CASTWWAGGDTDTQYF
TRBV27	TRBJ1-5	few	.	TGTGCCAGCGCGTCCTGGATGGGGATGGACCAGCCCCAGCATTTT	CASASWMGMDQPQHF
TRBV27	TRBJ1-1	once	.	TGTGCCGGCAGTTCATCCCGGTTCACTGAAGCTTTCTTT	CAGSSSRFTEAFF
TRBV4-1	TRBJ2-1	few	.	TGCGCCAGCAGCCAAGGATGGGACCCCTACAATGAGCAGTTCTTC	CASSQGWDPYNEQFF
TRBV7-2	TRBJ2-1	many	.	TGTGCCAGCAGCGCCCTCCCTTACAATGAGCAGTTCTTC	CASSALPYNEQFF